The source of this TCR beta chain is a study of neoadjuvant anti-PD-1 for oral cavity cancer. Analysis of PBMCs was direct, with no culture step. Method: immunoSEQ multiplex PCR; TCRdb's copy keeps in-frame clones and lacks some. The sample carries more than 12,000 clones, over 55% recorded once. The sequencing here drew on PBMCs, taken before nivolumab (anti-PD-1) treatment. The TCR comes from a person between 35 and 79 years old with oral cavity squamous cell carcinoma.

The CDR3 DNA follows: TGTGCCAGCCTCAGTGGGGCCCCGTTCCACGAGCAGTACTTC. As protein: CASLSGAPFHEQYF. The chain carries TRBV28 and TRBJ2-7; tentative D call: TRBD1 (5 bases). This CDR3 has 14 amino acids. The ends were cut back, 8 bases at V and 5 bases at J, with 19 bases in the middle. Per the germline V gene, CDR1 is MDHEN and CDR2 is SYDVKM. Full variable domain (missing parts from reference TRBV28 and TRBJ2-7): DVKVTQSSRYLVKRTGEKVFLECVQDMDHENMFWYRQDPGLGLRLIYFSYDVKMKEKGDIPEGYSVSREKKERFSLILESASTNQTSMYLCASLSGAPFHEQYFGPGTRLTVT.